This T cell receptor (beta chain) derives from a study of a mutant IDH1 vaccine in newly diagnosed glioma listed by TCRdb under 2021. General notes on the study: Eight vaccinations were administered to patients in weeks 1, 3, 5, 7, 11, 15, 19 and 23, corresponding to visits V03 through V10. Longitudinal TCRB deep sequencing was performed for around 23 treated patients wherever samples were available for exploratory analyses. The 30 to 40 treated patients were around 62% male and about 40% female, with a mean age of approximately 40 years. Prior to enrollment, standard therapy consisting of radiotherapy alone, temozolomide alone, or radiochemotherapy with temozolomide had been administered to patients, with the combination being received by most patients. Peripheral blood was drawn at six visits: V03 (baseline), V05, V07, V10, V12 and V13. Vaccination was initiated 4-6 weeks after radiotherapy alone, or concurrently with temozolomide cycles in the chemotherapy-containing groups. Paper-wide results and their limitations: Vaccine-induced immune responses across multiple MHC alleles were detected in over 80% of patients. Availability determined which PBMC samples were chosen for TCRB deep sequencing. Pseudoprogression seemed to be unrelated to changes in the top peripheral T cell clonotypes found by TCRB sequencing. The authors noted that analyses of patient blood samples could not be reproduced because of sample limitations.

With respect to this clone: This receptor's antigen is unknown. The record has no base qualities; no much larger clone is one base away.

The CDR3 starts with the cysteine, ends with the phenylalanine, and has 15 residues. Kept here is only the CDR3 DNA, which spans 45 bases and is read in frame from base 1. CDR1 SGHTA and CDR2 FQGTGA were looked up in the germline V gene. Relative to germline, V is 4 bases shorter and J is 4 bases shorter, with 16 bases between their ends. Sample time point, as interpreted from the label and publication: week 23, last vaccination. Each vaccine dose was 300 ug of a 20-mer mutant IDH1 peptide in Montanide, given subcutaneously with topical imiquimod. Newly diagnosed WHO grade 3 or 4 IDH1-mutant astrocytomas showing loss of nuclear ATRX were present in the donors. The samples were drawn from NOA16, a multicentre, single-arm, open-label phase I trial in Germany that tested a mutant IDH1 peptide vaccine in humans for the first time. Genomic DNA for TCRB sequencing was extracted from EDTA blood using the DNeasy Blood and Tissue Kit.

Preparation of the library involved the immunoSEQ multiplex PCR assay. Following the manufacturer's protocol, the hsTCRB Kit was used to amplify rearranged TCR beta chain sequences. An Illumina MiSeq was used to sequence the TCRB libraries. From the authors' description of their analysis: The kit vendor's proprietary platform handled demultiplexing, trimming and gene mapping. TCRdb carries this immuneACCESS record with in-frame sequences only. Its versions omit some clonotypes, under half of them owing to an unresolved V gene in the studies checked, with the rest unexplained. V and J calls and clone size are those listed in that table; D and trimming were worked out from the DNA. This sample is represented by tens of thousands of clones; 75% to 90% of them were singletons. The biggest ten clones account for approximately 0.8% of the sample.

The sequenced sample was PBMCs, obtained from a glioma patient whose treatment included an IDH1 peptide vaccine. This receptor was obtained from a woman in her forties or fifties with glioma. Recombination joined TRBV7-3 with TRBJ2-5; TRBD1 is perhaps the D gene, given 6 matching bases. In nucleotides, the sequence is TGTGCCAGCAGCTCCTCGGGACAATGGGGAGAGACCCAGTACTTC. This yields the protein CASSSSGQWGETQYF.